The 5 T cell receptor beta chains presented below share a single source sample, sequenced in a study of technical replicates of blood from a few donors. The table came from immunoSEQ multiplex PCR; TCRdb's copy has only in-frame clones and leaves some out. The sample shows 60,000 to 90,000 clones, about 95% of them seen only once. The sample was T cells isolated from PBMCs. These receptors came from a human donor in good health.

The chain carries TRBV13 and TRBJ2-2, with D hard to call. The CDR3 covers 14 residues. The V end lost 3 bases, the J end lost 9 bases, and 14 bases lay between the germline ends. Germline values: CDR1 PRHDT, CDR2 FYEKMQ (reference sequence). CDR3 sequence (DNA): TGTGCCAGCAGCTTTGAAGGAAACGACAGGGAGCTGTTTTTT. Its protein is CASSFEGNDRELFF. The variable domain in full, completed from reference TRBV13 and TRBJ2-2, reads AAGVIQSPRHLIKEKRETATLKCYPIPRHDTVYWYQQGPGQDPQFLISFYEKMQSDKGSIPDRFSAQQFSDYHSELNMSSLELGDSALYFCASSFEGNDRELFFGEGSRLTVL.

The chain joins TRBV5-4 to TRBJ2-7, with D possibly being TRBD2 (5 bases). Between the trimmed V and J ends, which lost 1 base and 5 bases, there was a span of 7 bases. The CDR3 covers 12 residues. Germline V gives CDR1 SGHNT, CDR2 YYREEE (reference sequence). In DNA, the CDR3 is TGTGCCAGCAGCTTGCCGGGGAACGAGCAGTACTTC. Its translation: CASSLPGNEQYF. Filled out from reference TRBV5-4 and TRBJ2-7, the complete variable domain reads ETGVTQSPTHLIKTRGQQVTLRCSSQSGHNTVSWYQQALGQGPQFIFQYYREEENGRGNFPPRFSGLQFPNYSSELNVNALELDDSALYLCASSLPGNEQYFGPGTRLTVT.

The chain has TRBV29-1 and TRBJ1-1, with no clear D. The CDR3 loop spans 12 amino acids. V lost 4 bases and J lost 4, with 10 bases in between. CDR1 and CDR2 from the germline V gene are SQVTM and ANQGSEA. This CDR3 is CSVGAGPTEAFF. The DNA of the CDR3 is TGCAGCGTTGGGGCGGGCCCCACTGAAGCTTTCTTT.

The chain couples TRBV6-5 to TRBJ2-7; 8 bases match TRBD1. Germline lookup yields CDR1 MNHEY and CDR2 SVGAGI. The ends lost 1 base at V and 5 bases at J; junction bases unmatched: 4. This CDR3 is built from 14 residues. The CDR3 sequence: CASSYFQGADEQYF. CDR3 nucleotides: TGTGCCAGCAGTTACTTCCAGGGGGCGGACGAGCAGTACTTC.

V is TRBV10-2 and J is TRBJ2-7; a weak D match, TRBD2 (5 bases). The V gene's germline CDR1 is WSHSY and CDR2 SAAADI. The CDR3 loop spans 11 amino acids. Trimming removed 3 bases at V and 6 bases at J, with 6 bases between. The CDR3 loop reads CASSDLAEQYF. The CDR3 region has the DNA TGCGCCAGCAGTGACCTAGCCGAGCAGTACTTC.